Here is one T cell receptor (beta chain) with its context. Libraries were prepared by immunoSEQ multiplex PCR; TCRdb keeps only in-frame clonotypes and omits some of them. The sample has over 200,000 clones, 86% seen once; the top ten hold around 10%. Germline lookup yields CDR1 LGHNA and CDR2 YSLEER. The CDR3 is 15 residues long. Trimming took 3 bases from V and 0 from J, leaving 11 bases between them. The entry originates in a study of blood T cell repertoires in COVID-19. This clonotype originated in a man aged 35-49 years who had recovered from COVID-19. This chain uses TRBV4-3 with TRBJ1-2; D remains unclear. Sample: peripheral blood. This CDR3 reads CASSQTTRSNYGYTF. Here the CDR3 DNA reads TGCGCCAGCAGCCAGACTACGCGGTCTAACTATGGCTACACCTTC.